A single sample is the source of the 5 T cell receptor beta chains below, sequenced in a study of CD8 T cells in ankylosing spondylitis. One entry per CDR3 protein, called by TCRdb with MiXCR from the 5' RACE reads. Among 270,000 or so distinct CDR3 sequences listed, 15% to 20% were seen once. Sequencing used blood, either unsorted or a sorted T cell fraction (not recorded which). These TCRs come from a male donor with ankylosing spondylitis or in good health (not recorded which).

This chain connects TRBV27 to TRBJ2-7; weak D call: TRBD1 (6 bases). Germline loops: CDR1 MNHEY, CDR2 SMNVEV (reference sequence). The germline V and J ends were trimmed by 3 bases and 5 bases, with 14 bases remaining between them. The CDR3 length is 14 residues. CDR3 residues: CASSFDRTGHEQYF. CDR3 in DNA: TGTGCCAGCAGTTTCGACAGGACGGGACACGAGCAGTACTTC.

The sample holds a few counts of this clonotype. The V gene is TRBV20-1, the J gene TRBJ2-7; 10 nucleotides line up with TRBD1. The trim removed 0 bases at V and 1 base at J, leaving 9 bases unmatched. This CDR3 is built from 17 residues. The germline V gene has CDR1 DFQATT and CDR2 SNEGSKA (reference sequence). CDR3 sequence: CSARDRSGTGVSYEQYF. The CDR3 region has the DNA TGCAGTGCTAGAGACCGAAGCGGGACAGGGGTTTCCTACGAGCAGTACTTC.

In its sample, this clonotype was seen a few times. This chain connects TRBV2 to TRBJ2-7; D remains ambiguous. Looked up from germline, CDR1 is SNHLY and CDR2 is FYNNEI. V was clipped by 8 bases and J by 6 bases, with 11 bases between them. The CDR3 contains 11 residues. CDR3 amino acids: CASDNAGEQYF. CDR3 bases: TGTGCCAGCGATAATGCAGGCGAGCAGTACTTC.

The chain is built from TRBV4-1 and TRBJ2-3; D is perhaps TRBD2 (5 bases). V lost 8 bases and J lost 0, with 9 bases in between. There are 13 residues in the CDR3. CDR1 and CDR2 from the germline V gene are MGHRA and YSYEKL. CDR3 sequence: CASRGSSTDTQYF. The CDR3 DNA sequence: TGCGCCAGCCGCGGGTCTAGCACAGATACGCAGTATTTT.

The chain recombines TRBV9 with TRBJ2-1, with TRBD1 identical over 9 bases. Looked up from germline, CDR1 is SGDLS and CDR2 is YYNGEE. This CDR3 contains 15 residues. The trim removed 3 bases at V and 4 bases at J, leaving 5 bases unmatched. The CDR3, as DNA: TGTGCCAGCAGCGCAGGGGGGACAGGGTACAATGAGCAGTTCTTC. Its translation is CASSAGGTGYNEQFF.